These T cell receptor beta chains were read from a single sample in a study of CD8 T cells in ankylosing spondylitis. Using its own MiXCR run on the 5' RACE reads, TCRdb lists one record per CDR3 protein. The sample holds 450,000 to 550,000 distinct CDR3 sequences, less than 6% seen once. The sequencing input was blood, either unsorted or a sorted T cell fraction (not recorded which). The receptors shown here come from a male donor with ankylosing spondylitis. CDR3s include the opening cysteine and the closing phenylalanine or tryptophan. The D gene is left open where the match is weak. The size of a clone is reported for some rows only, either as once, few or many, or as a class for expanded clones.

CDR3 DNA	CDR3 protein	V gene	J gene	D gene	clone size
TGTGCCAGCCGGCAGGAGTTGCTGAGGCAGACCCAGTACTTC	CASRQELLRQTQYF	TRBV6-2/TRBV6-3	TRBJ2-5	.	many
TGTGCCAGCAGAGCCATCCGTACTAGCGGGAGGGCCGGGGGAAACAATGAGCAGTTCTTC	CASRAIRTSGRAGGNNEQFF	TRBV6-2/TRBV6-3	TRBJ2-1	TRBD2	many
TGTGCCAGCAGTCCCATAAAGGGGCAGGGCCTCTATGGCTACACCTTC	CASSPIKGQGLYGYTF	TRBV12-3/TRBV12-4	TRBJ1-2	.	many
TGCGCCAGCAGCTTGGCCTTGGGGGGCCAAGAGACCCAGTACTTC	CASSLALGGQETQYF	TRBV5-1	TRBJ2-5	.	many
TGTGCCAGCAGCCAAGAGGGAGGGGGCGCCGATGATCGATATGGCTACACCTTC	CASSQEGGGADDRYGYTF	TRBV4-2	TRBJ1-2	TRBD1	.
TGTGCCAGCAGCCGGACAGTAGGTGAAAAACTGTTTTTT	CASSRTVGEKLFF	TRBV7-9	TRBJ1-4	.	many
TGCGCCAGCTCCGTCAGGACTAACACAGATACGCAGTATTTT	CASSVRTNTDTQYF	TRBV5-1	TRBJ2-3	.	many
TGCAGTGCTACCGCAAGCGGGAGGGCCACAGATACGCAGTATTTT	CSATASGRATDTQYF	TRBV20-1	TRBJ2-3	TRBD2	many
TGTGCCAGCACGGCTAGTCCCACCGGGGAGCTGTTTTTT	CASTASPTGELFF	TRBV27	TRBJ2-2	.	few
TGCGCCAGCAGCCTATACCAACAGGGTCTAAATGAGCAGTTCTTC	CASSLYQQGLNEQFF	TRBV5-1	TRBJ2-1	.	.
TGTGCCAGCAGCTTAGGAACAGGCGTGAGGCAGCCCCAGCATTTT	CASSLGTGVRQPQHF	TRBV7-8	TRBJ1-5	.	many
TGTGCCAGCAGCTTGGAACTACGCTATGGCTACACCTTC	CASSLELRYGYTF	TRBV5-4	TRBJ1-2	.	many
TGTGCCAGCAGCTTAGAGTCTAGCAATGAGCAGTTCTTC	CASSLESSNEQFF	TRBV7-6	TRBJ2-1	.	many
TGTGCCAGTCAGACAGCCTATGGCTACACCTTC	CASQTAYGYTF	TRBV7-2	TRBJ1-2	.	many
TGCAGTCCCCGAGCCCCTGGCGCTTTGGACGAGCAGTACTTC	CSPRAPGALDEQYF	TRBV20-1	TRBJ2-7	.	many
TGCGCCAGCAGCCAAGACCCCAGGACAGGGAACGAGCAGTACTTC	CASSQDPRTGNEQYF	TRBV4-1	TRBJ2-7	TRBD1	.
TGTGCCAGCAGTTACGGCGGGAGTAGGGGGACCCTCCACTTT	CASSYGGSRGTLHF	TRBV6-2/TRBV6-3	TRBJ1-6	.	many
TGTGCCAGCAGTCCCAGTGGGTCCTACGAGCAGTACTTC	CASSPSGSYEQYF	TRBV12-3/TRBV12-4	TRBJ2-7	.	many
TGCAGTGCCGGGTCAGGGCATCAGCCCCAGCATTTT	CSAGSGHQPQHF	TRBV20-1	TRBJ1-5	.	many
TGCAGTGCTCATTACGCGGGGTCTGCGGCCGAGCAGTACTTC	CSAHYAGSAAEQYF	TRBV20-1	TRBJ2-7	.	.
TGTGCCAGCAGCCTGAGACAGTCACAAGAGACCCAGTACTTC	CASSLRQSQETQYF	TRBV11-2	TRBJ2-5	.	few
TGTGCCAGCAGCCCCATACCCCAGCTTGAAGCTTTCTTT	CASSPIPQLEAFF	TRBV9	TRBJ1-1	.	.
TGTGCCAGCAGCCTAACGATTACCTACGAGCAGTACTTC	CASSLTITYEQYF	TRBV7-9	TRBJ2-7	.	many
TGTGCCAGCAGCTATCTGGACAGGGGTGCGTACGAGCAGTACTTC	CASSYLDRGAYEQYF	TRBV7-9	TRBJ2-7	TRBD1	many
TGCAGTGCTAGCCCCAGGGGCGGGAGGGCCTCCCTATTAGATTCTACGCAGTATTTT	CSASPRGGRASLLDSTQYF	TRBV20-1	TRBJ2-3	TRBD2	.
TGTGCCAGCAGCCTCTGGGACAGCGGCTATGGCTACACCTTC	CASSLWDSGYGYTF	TRBV14	TRBJ1-2	TRBD1	few
TGTGCCAGCAGTAAGCCTAATCAACCGGAGCTGTTTTTT	CASSKPNQPELFF	TRBV6-2/TRBV6-3	TRBJ2-2	.	.
TGTGCCAGCAGCCCATTTTTCGGGGGAAGCTCCTACGAGCAGTACTTC	CASSPFFGGSSYEQYF	TRBV12-3/TRBV12-4	TRBJ2-7	.	many
TGTGCCAGCAGCCAATCAGTCTGGAATTCACCCCTCCACTTT	CASSQSVWNSPLHF	TRBV7-9	TRBJ1-6	.	many
TGCGCCAGCAGGTTTCCAACGGGGAACACCGGGGAGCTGTTTTTT	CASRFPTGNTGELFF	TRBV5-1	TRBJ2-2	.	many
TGTGCCAGCAGTTTGCCCGGACATGTTGGACAGCCCCAGCATTTT	CASSLPGHVGQPQHF	TRBV28	TRBJ1-5	.	many